The 10 T cell receptor beta chains below were found in one sample sequenced in a study of T cell responses to AZD1222 COVID-19 vaccine. The table came from immunoSEQ multiplex PCR; TCRdb's copy has only in-frame clones and leaves some out. The sample holds roughly 100,000 clones, more than 75% seen once. The sample in question was peripheral blood, obtained on day 0 of AZD1222 vaccination. The receptors here all came from an adult in good health.

The chain carries TRBV18 and TRBJ1-4; D is uncertain. The CDR3 loop spans 15 amino acids. Trimming stripped 3 bases from V and 5 bases from J, with 13 bases between. CDR1 is KGHSH, CDR2 LQKENI, per germline. In DNA, the CDR3 is TGTGCCAGCTCACCCGCTTCGTCGATGAATGAAAAACTGTTTTTT. Protein product: CASSPASSMNEKLFF.

The J gene is TRBJ2-7, the V gene TRBV28; TRBD2 matches at 13 bases. V shed 5 bases, J shed 6 bases, and the junction held 13 bases outside the gene matches. This CDR3 region has 17 residues. Germline-derived CDR1 and CDR2 are MDHEN and SYDVKM. The CDR3 DNA reads as TGTGCCAGCAGTCCCGGACTAGCGGGAGAGTCGGGGCTCGAGCAGTACTTC. Its protein is CASSPGLAGESGLEQYF. The complete variable domain, with remaining parts taken from reference TRBV28 and TRBJ2-7, reads DVKVTQSSRYLVKRTGEKVFLECVQDMDHENMFWYRQDPGLGLRLIYFSYDVKMKEKGDIPEGYSVSREKKERFSLILESASTNQTSMYLCASSPGLAGESGLEQYFGPGTRLTVT.

The chain uses TRBV3-1 (or the pseudogene TRBV3-2) and TRBJ2-2, with TRBD1 matching 8 bases. The CDR3 is 15 residues long. Germline values: CDR1 LGHDT, CDR2 YNNKEL (reference sequence). With V trimmed by 8 bases and J by 2 bases, 7 bases remained unmatched. CDR3 in amino acids: CASDPGQGNTGELFF. The CDR3 DNA sequence: TGTGCCAGCGACCCCGGACAGGGCAACACCGGGGAGCTGTTTTTT.

V usage is TRBV11-1 and J usage is TRBJ2-2; no clear D gene. V was trimmed by 2 bases and J by 10 bases, leaving 17 bases between them. There are 15 residues in the CDR3. CDR1 SGHAT and CDR2 FQDESV come from the germline V gene (reference sequence). The CDR3 sequence: CASSLSQLVPAELFF. In DNA form, the CDR3 reads TGTGCCAGCAGCTTATCCCAACTCGTCCCGGCGGAGCTGTTTTTT.

The chain has TRBV5-1 and TRBJ2-1, with D tentatively TRBD1 (6 bases). In germline, CDR1 is SGHRS, CDR2 YFSETQ. V was trimmed by 4 bases and J by 5 bases, leaving 16 bases between them. This CDR3 contains 15 residues. The CDR3 here is CASSPHQGWNNEQFF. In nucleotides, the CDR3 is TGCGCCAGCAGCCCACACCAGGGGTGGAACAATGAGCAGTTCTTC.

This clone was picked up one time. The chain joins TRBV5-6 to TRBJ2-1; a weak D match, TRBD2 (6 bases). Per the germline V gene, CDR1 is SGHDT and CDR2 is YYEEEE. V lost 2 bases, J lost 8 bases, and 11 bases lay in between. There are 13 residues in the CDR3. The CDR3 DNA sequence: TGTGCCAGCAGCTTCGAGCGGGCGGATGAGCAGTTCTTC. Its protein is CASSFERADEQFF.

The chain employs TRBV7-2 and TRBJ1-6; the match to TRBD1 covers 8 bases. The CDR3 extends over 15 amino acids. From germline, CDR1 is SGHTA and CDR2 FQGNSA. V lost 5 bases, J lost 8 bases, and 8 bases stayed unmatched. The CDR3 DNA reads TGTGCCAGCAGCCCCCTAGGACAGGGATATTCACCCCTCCACTTT. Translated, it gives CASSPLGQGYSPLHF.

The chain links TRBV19 to TRBJ2-3; TRBD2 might be the D (5 bases). The CDR3 loop spans 14 amino acids. Germline CDR1 reads LNHDA; CDR2 reads SQIVND (reference sequence). Trimming cost V 2 bases and J 6 bases, with 12 bases left between them. The CDR3 is CASSINLSADTQYF. The CDR3 DNA sequence: TGTGCCAGTAGTATAAACCTTAGCGCGGATACGCAGTATTTT. Based on the CDR3 plus reference TRBV19 and TRBJ2-3, the full variable domain is DGGITQSPKYLFRKEGQNVTLSCEQNLNHDAMYWYRQDPGQGLRLIYYSQIVNDFQKGDIAEGYSVSREKKESFPLTVTSAQKNPTAFYLCASSINLSADTQYFGPGTRLTVL.

V usage is TRBV28 and J usage is TRBJ2-2; maybe TRBD1 (5 bases). CDR3 length: 16 residues. Per germline, CDR1 MDHEN and CDR2 SYDVKM. V was trimmed by 6 bases and J by 0 bases, leaving 14 bases between them. The CDR3 sequence is CASRDDSETNTGELFF. In DNA, the CDR3 is TGTGCCAGCAGGGATGACAGCGAAACGAACACCGGGGAGCTGTTTTTT. The full variable domain, rest sourced from reference TRBV28 and TRBJ2-2, is DVKVTQSSRYLVKRTGEKVFLECVQDMDHENMFWYRQDPGLGLRLIYFSYDVKMKEKGDIPEGYSVSREKKERFSLILESASTNQTSMYLCASRDDSETNTGELFFGEGSRLTVL.

The V gene is TRBV9, the J gene TRBJ2-7; 8 bases are shared with TRBD1. The CDR3 consists of 16 residues. The V gene end was trimmed by 0 bases and the J gene end by 5 bases; junction bases not matched to a gene: 10. Germline V gene lookup returns CDR1 SGDLS and CDR2 YYNGEE. DNA of the CDR3: TGTGCCAGCAGCGTAGTTCCCCAGGGGGCGCCCCACGAGCAGTACTTC. Amino acid sequence: CASSVVPQGAPHEQYF. Full variable domain (missing parts from reference TRBV9 and TRBJ2-7): DSGVTQTPKHLITATGQRVTLRCSPRSGDLSVYWYQQSLDQGLQFLIQYYNGEERAKGNILERFSAQQFPDLHSELNLSSLELGDSALYFCASSVVPQGAPHEQYFGPGTRLTVT.